The clone carrying this T cell receptor beta chain has only one observation. These data originate in a study of blood T cell repertoires in COVID-19. In the authors' workflow: The assay estimated nucleated cells by amplifying reference gene primers. Clones were sequenced by immunoSEQ multiplex PCR, and TCRdb holds only the in-frame ones, with some missing. V and J calls and clone size are those listed in that table; D and trimming were worked out from the DNA. The sample lists approximately 160,000 clones; around 80% were seen once. Trimming removed 3 bases from V and 6 bases from J, with 13 bases in between. This CDR3 region has 14 residues. CDR1 is SGDLS and CDR2 is YYNGEE in the germline V gene.

Material for sequencing was PBMCs or T cells enriched from blood (not recorded which). The chain is built from TRBV9 and TRBJ2-1, with D possibly being TRBD1 (6 bases). The sequence came from a middle-aged man who had recovered from COVID-19. This chain's CDR3 is CASSAQLGANEQFF. CDR3 sequence (DNA): TGTGCCAGCAGCGCGCAACTGGGGGCCAATGAGCAGTTCTTC.